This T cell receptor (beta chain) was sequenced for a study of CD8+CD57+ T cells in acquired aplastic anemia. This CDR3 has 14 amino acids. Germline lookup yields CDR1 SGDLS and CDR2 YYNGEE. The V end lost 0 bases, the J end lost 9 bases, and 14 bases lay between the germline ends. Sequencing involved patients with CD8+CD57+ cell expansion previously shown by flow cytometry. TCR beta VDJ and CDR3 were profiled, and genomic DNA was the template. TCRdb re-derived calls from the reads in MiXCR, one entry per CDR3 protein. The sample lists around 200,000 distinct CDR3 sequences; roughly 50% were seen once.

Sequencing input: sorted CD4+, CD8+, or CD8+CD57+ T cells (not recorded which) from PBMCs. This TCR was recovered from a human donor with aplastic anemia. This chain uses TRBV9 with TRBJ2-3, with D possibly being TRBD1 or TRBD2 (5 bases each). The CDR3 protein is CASSVVEGPRTQYF. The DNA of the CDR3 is TGTGCCAGCAGCGTAGTTGAGGGGCCAAGGACGCAGTATTTT.